This T cell receptor beta chain comes out of a study of T cells after yellow fever vaccination. On the study more broadly: Researchers used SMART-Seq v4 Ultra Low Input to prepare fractions that had low cell numbers. Study-level findings and limits: Sorted repertoires could include abundant contaminating clonotypes from bulk cells. A minor fraction of clonotypes spanned both CD4 and CD8 compartments.

This clonotype was found many times. What it recognizes is unknown. V lost 1 base, J lost 1 base, and 13 bases lay in between. The CDR3 spans 15 residues. Germline CDR1 and CDR2: DFQATT and SNEGSKA (reference sequence). A 5'RACE template-switching step, the method used to make TCR cDNA, added a universal primer site and UMIs. MiXCR, applied by TCRdb to the 5' RACE reads, yields one record per CDR3 protein. The table has some 600,000 distinct CDR3 sequences, 9% to 15% seen once; the top ten hold just under 15%. The sequence was collected from a young man who received the YFV17D yellow fever vaccine. The chain joins TRBV20-1 to TRBJ2-5; D may match TRBD1 or TRBD2 (6 bases each). Sequencing was performed on PBMCs, taken on the day of the yellow fever booster vaccination. CDR3 protein: CSARVPGGGQETQYF. The CDR3 DNA sequence: TGCAGTGCTAGAGTTCCTGGAGGGGGCCAAGAGACCCAGTACTTC.